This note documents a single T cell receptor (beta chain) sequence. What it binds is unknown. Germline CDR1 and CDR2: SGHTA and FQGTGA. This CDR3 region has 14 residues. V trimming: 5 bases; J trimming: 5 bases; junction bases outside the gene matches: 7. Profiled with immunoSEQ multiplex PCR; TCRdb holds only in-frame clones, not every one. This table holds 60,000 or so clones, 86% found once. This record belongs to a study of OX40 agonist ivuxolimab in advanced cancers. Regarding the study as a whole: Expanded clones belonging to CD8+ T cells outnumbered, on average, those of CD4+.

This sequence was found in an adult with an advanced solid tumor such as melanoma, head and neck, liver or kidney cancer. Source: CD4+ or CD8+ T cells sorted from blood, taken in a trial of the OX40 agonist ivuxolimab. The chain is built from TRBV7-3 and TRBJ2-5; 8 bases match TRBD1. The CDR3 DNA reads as TGTGCCAGCAGCCCAGACAGGGGAGAGGAGACCCAGTACTTC. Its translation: CASSPDRGEETQYF.